A selection of T cell receptor beta chains follows, all from one sample in a study of blood T cell repertoires in COVID-19. The assay was immunoSEQ multiplex PCR, and TCRdb's table has in-frame clones only and misses some. In the table there are 110,000 to 150,000 clones, 84% of which are singletons. The sample taken for sequencing was peripheral blood. The receptors shown here come from a man aged 60-69 years with active or convalescent COVID-19. Both conserved end residues are part of each CDR3. D genes are given only for firm matches. Size is omitted from some rows. Given values are once, few, many or a class for expanded clones.

J | V | size | D | DNA | CDR3
TRBJ1-1 | TRBV12-3/TRBV12-4 | - | - | TGTGCCAGCAGCTTCACATCTGAAGCTTTCTTT | CASSFTSEAFF
TRBJ2-1 | TRBV2 | - | TRBD2 | TGTGCCAGCGCAGCGGGGGGGAATGTTGGTGAGCAGTTCTTC | CASAAGGNVGEQFF
TRBJ2-1 | TRBV2 | - | TRBD2 | TGTGCCAGCAGGACACTAGCGCCCTACAATGAGCAGTTCTTC | CASRTLAPYNEQFF
TRBJ2-3 | TRBV6-1 | - | TRBD2 | TGTGCCAGCAGTGAACCACTAGCGGGACCAGATACGCAGTATTTT | CASSEPLAGPDTQYF
TRBJ1-2 | TRBV10-3 | - | TRBD1 | TGTGCCATCAGTGAGTCGACAGGGAGTAACTATGGCTACACCTTC | CAISESTGSNYGYTF
TRBJ2-1 | TRBV2 | - | TRBD2 | TGTGCCGCAAGCGGGAGTGAAGCCTACAATGAGCAGTTCTTC | CAASGSEAYNEQFF
TRBJ1-6 | TRBV11-2 | many | - | TGTGCCAGCAGCTTAGATCCGAATTCACCCCTCCACTTT | CASSLDPNSPLHF
TRBJ2-7 | TRBV10-3 | - | - | TGTGCCACCGCGGGGGACAGGAAATCCTACGAGCAGTACTTC | CATAGDRKSYEQYF
TRBJ2-1 | TRBV7-2 | - | TRBD1 | TGTGCCAGCAGCCAGGGACAGGGGATCAATGAGCAGTTCTTC | CASSQGQGINEQFF
TRBJ2-3 | TRBV19 | - | TRBD2 | TGTGCCAGTAGGACTAGCGGAGACTCCACAGATACGCAGTATTTT | CASRTSGDSTDTQYF
TRBJ2-1 | TRBV6-4 | - | TRBD2 | TGTGCCAGCAGCGAACTAGCGGGAGCCGGTGAGCAGTTCTTC | CASSELAGAGEQFF
TRBJ1-4 | TRBV4-1 | - | TRBD1 | TGCGCCAGCAGCCAGGACAGGGGGCACGAAAAACTGTTTTTT | CASSQDRGHEKLFF
TRBJ1-1 | TRBV9 | - | - | TGTGCCAGCAGCGCCCAGGGGAACACTGAAGCTTTCTTT | CASSAQGNTEAFF
TRBJ2-7 | TRBV6-5 | - | TRBD1 | TGTGCCAGCAGCCTACAGGGGGTTAACGAGCAGTACTTC | CASSLQGVNEQYF
TRBJ2-1 | TRBV5-1 | - | TRBD2 | TGCGCCAGCGGCCCGATCGCGGGGGGCCGCAACAATGAGCAGTTCTTC | CASGPIAGGRNNEQFF
TRBJ1-2 | TRBV19 | - | - | TGTGCCGGGGGGAACGGCTACACCTTC | CAGGNGYTF
TRBJ2-3 | TRBV18 | - | - | TGTGCCAGCTCACCACCCCCGGGATTAAATACGCAGTATTTT | CASSPPPGLNTQYF
TRBJ1-5 | TRBV27 | - | TRBD1 | TGTGCCAGCAGTAACAGGGGGAATCAGCCCCAGCATTTT | CASSNRGNQPQHF
TRBJ2-5 | TRBV7-2 | - | - | TGTGCCAGCAGCTTCTCTAGCGTAGAACAAGAGACCCAGTACTTC | CASSFSSVEQETQYF
TRBJ2-2 | TRBV19 | - | - | TGTGCCAGTAGTACCGGACTTGGAACCGGGGAGCTGTTTTTT | CASSTGLGTGELFF
TRBJ1-1 | TRBV6-2/TRBV6-3 | - | - | TGTGCCAGCAGCCCAATATACACTGAAGCTTTCTTT | CASSPIYTEAFF
TRBJ2-2 | TRBV27 | - | TRBD2 | TGTGCCAGCAGTCTAGCGGGAGTACGAACCGGGGAGCTGTTTTTT | CASSLAGVRTGELFF
TRBJ2-1 | TRBV5-1 | - | TRBD2 | TGCGCCAGCAGCTCGCCGGGACTAGCGGGAGGTAGTGGTGAGCAGTTCTTC | CASSSPGLAGGSGEQFF
TRBJ2-1 | TRBV4-1 | - | - | TGCGCCAGCAGCCAAGGCCTTCTTATGTTCCGTACTTACAATGAGCAGTTCTTC | CASSQGLLMFRTYNEQFF
TRBJ2-2 | TRBV6-5 | - | TRBD1 | TGTGCCAGCACAAGGACAGGGGTCACCGGGGAGCTGTTTTTT | CASTRTGVTGELFF
TRBJ1-1 | TRBV4-3 | - | - | TGCGCCAGCAGCCCAAAACAGGGAGGGTGGGTGAACACTGAAGCTTTCTTT | CASSPKQGGWVNTEAFF
TRBJ1-2 | TRBV11-3 | - | TRBD1 | TGTGCCAGCAGCCTCCCCGGGACAGGCTACTATGGCTACACCTTC | CASSLPGTGYYGYTF
TRBJ1-2 | TRBV27 | - | - | TGTGCCAGCAGCTGGGGGCAGGGCTATGGCTACACCTTC | CASSWGQGYGYTF
TRBJ1-1 | TRBV7-2 | - | - | TGTGCCAGCAGCCCCCTTAGGACAGAGAACACTGAAGCTTTCTTT | CASSPLRTENTEAFF
TRBJ1-1 | TRBV5-1 | - | - | TGCGCCAGCAGCTTATCCTACAGGGAGGGGGGGAACACTGAAGCTTTCTTT | CASSLSYREGGNTEAFF
TRBJ1-1 | TRBV7-8 | - | - | TGTGCCAGCAGCTACCTACTGAGCTCGAACACTGAAGCTTTCTTT | CASSYLLSSNTEAFF
TRBJ2-3 | TRBV2 | - | TRBD2 | TGTGCCAGCAGTGAACTAGGGACTAGCGGGGGTAGGATGAGCACAGATACGCAGTATTTT | CASSELGTSGGRMSTDTQYF
TRBJ1-1 | TRBV5-1 | few | - | TGCGCCAGCAGCCGGGAAGGCAAGAACACTGAAGCTTTCTTT | CASSREGKNTEAFF
TRBJ2-6 | TRBV18 | - | - | TGTGCCAGCTCACTCGGTCTCTCTGGGGCCAACGTCCTGACTTTC | CASSLGLSGANVLTF
TRBJ1-1 | TRBV30 | - | TRBD1 | TGTGCCTGGAGTGCAGGGGGCGTTACTGAAGCTTTCTTT | CAWSAGGVTEAFF
TRBJ2-1 | TRBV7-6 | - | TRBD2 | TGTGCCAGCAGCTTATCCAGCGGGAGCTCCTACAATGAGCAGTTCTTC | CASSLSSGSSYNEQFF
TRBJ2-5 | TRBV19 | - | TRBD1 | TGTGCCAGTAGCCGCACCCCCGGGACAGGGGGTGGAGAGACCCAGTACTTC | CASSRTPGTGGGETQYF
TRBJ2-4 | TRBV21-1 | once | - | TGTGCCAGCAGCCCTCTTTCCGGGCTAGCGGAAAACATTCAGTACTTC | CASSPLSGLAENIQYF
TRBJ2-5 | TRBV24-1 | - | TRBD2 | TGTGCCACCAGTGATGCCCTCGAGGGGACTAGCGGGAGTGAGACCCAGTACTTC | CATSDALEGTSGSETQYF
TRBJ2-1 | TRBV7-6 | - | - | TGTGCCAGCAGCTTAGGAGGGGGGGGTGAGCAGTTCTTC | CASSLGGGGEQFF
TRBJ1-6 | TRBV30 | - | TRBD1 | TGTGCCTGGAGTAGTGGGGGACAGTGGTCACCCCTCCACTTT | CAWSSGGQWSPLHF
TRBJ1-6 | TRBV5-1 | - | - | TGCGCCAGCAGCTTGGACAGGGAAGTAGCTTCACCCCTCCACTTT | CASSLDREVASPLHF
TRBJ1-1 | TRBV3-1/TRBV3-2 | - | - | TGTGCCAGCAGCCAAGGGGCGGGGCGGGGAAGTGAAGCTTTCTTT | CASSQGAGRGSEAFF
TRBJ2-1 | TRBV18 | - | TRBD2 | TGTGCCAGCTCACCTTTTCCGGGGGGAGGAAAGGGGAATGAGCAGTTCTTC | CASSPFPGGGKGNEQFF
TRBJ2-2 | TRBV30 | - | TRBD1 | TGTGCCTGGGAATTTAAGGGGGCCACCGGGGAGCTGTTTTTT | CAWEFKGATGELFF
TRBJ2-1 | TRBV27 | - | TRBD2 | TGTGCCAGCAGTTTCGTAGCGGGAGGGCCGGGATACAATGAGCAGTTCTTC | CASSFVAGGPGYNEQFF
TRBJ1-5 | TRBV10-3 | once | - | TGTGCCATCAGTCGGGAGGACCAGCCCCAGCATTTT | CAISREDQPQHF
TRBJ2-1 | TRBV27 | - | TRBD2 | TGTGCCAGCAGTTTATGGGAGGGCCTCGGCAATGAGCAGTTCTTC | CASSLWEGLGNEQFF
TRBJ1-2 | TRBV29-1 | once | - | TGCAGCGCCGAGAGCGGGGGCGGTGGCTACACCTTC | CSAESGGGGYTF
TRBJ2-1 | TRBV11-3 | - | TRBD2 | TGTGCCAGCAGCTTAATTAGCGGGGTGTACAATGAGCAGTTCTTC | CASSLISGVYNEQFF
TRBJ1-5 | TRBV28 | few | TRBD1 | TGTGCCAGCAGTTTATTAAGGGACAGGGTGTTGAATCAGCCCCAGCATTTT | CASSLLRDRVLNQPQHF
TRBJ1-6 | TRBV6-5 | - | TRBD1 | TGTGCCAGCAGTTACCCGGGACAGGGGACAGATTCACCCCTCCACTTT | CASSYPGQGTDSPLHF
TRBJ2-7 | TRBV25-1 | - | TRBD1 | TGTGCCACCCTGACGACGGACAGGGGGGCGTACGAGCAGTACTTC | CATLTTDRGAYEQYF
TRBJ1-2 | TRBV5-1 | - | - | TGCGCCAGCAGCTTGGGCGGGGGTTTGCGCACCTTC | CASSLGGGLRTF
TRBJ1-3 | TRBV5-1 | - | - | TGCGCCAGCAGCTTGGGAGCCGGAAACACCATATATTTT | CASSLGAGNTIYF